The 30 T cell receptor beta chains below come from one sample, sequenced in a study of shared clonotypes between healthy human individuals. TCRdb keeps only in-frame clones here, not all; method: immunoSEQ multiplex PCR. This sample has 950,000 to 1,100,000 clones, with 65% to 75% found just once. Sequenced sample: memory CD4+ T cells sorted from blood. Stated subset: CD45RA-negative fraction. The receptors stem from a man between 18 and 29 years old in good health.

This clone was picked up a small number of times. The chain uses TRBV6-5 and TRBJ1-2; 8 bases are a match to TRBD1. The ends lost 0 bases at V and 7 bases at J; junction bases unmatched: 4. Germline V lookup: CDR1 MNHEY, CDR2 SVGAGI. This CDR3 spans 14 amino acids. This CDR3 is CASSYSDGQGGYTF. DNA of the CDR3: TGTGCCAGCAGTTACTCCGATGGACAGGGTGGCTACACCTTC.

CDR3 in amino acids: CASGPNAADTEAFF. The DNA of the CDR3 is TGTGCCAGCGGCCCAAATGCAGCAGACACTGAAGCTTTCTTT. J is TRBJ1-1 and V is TRBV18; D unresolved. CDR3 length: 14 amino acids. V was clipped by 8 bases and J by 3 bases, with 16 bases between them. Per germline, CDR1 KGHSH and CDR2 LQKENI.

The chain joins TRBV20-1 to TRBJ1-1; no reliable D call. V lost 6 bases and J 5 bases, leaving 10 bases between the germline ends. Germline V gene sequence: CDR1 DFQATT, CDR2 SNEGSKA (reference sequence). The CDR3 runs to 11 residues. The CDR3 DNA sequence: TGCAGTGCGAACATGTGGACTGAAGCTTTCTTT. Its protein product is CSANMWTEAFF.

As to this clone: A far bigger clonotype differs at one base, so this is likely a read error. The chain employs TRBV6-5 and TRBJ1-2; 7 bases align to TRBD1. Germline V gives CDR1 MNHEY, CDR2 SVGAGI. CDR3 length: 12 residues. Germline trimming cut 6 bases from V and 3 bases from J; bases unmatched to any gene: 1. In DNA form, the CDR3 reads TGTGCCAGCAGCCAGGGGGACTATGGCTACACCTTC. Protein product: CASSQGDYGYTF.

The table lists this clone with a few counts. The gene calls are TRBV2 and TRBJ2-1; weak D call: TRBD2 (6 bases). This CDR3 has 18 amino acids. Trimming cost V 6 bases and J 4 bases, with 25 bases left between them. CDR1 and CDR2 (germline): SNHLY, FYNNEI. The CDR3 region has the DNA TGTGCCAGCAGACTACGGGCTTTAGAGGAGGGGAGTTACAATGAGCAGTTCTTC. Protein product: CASRLRALEEGSYNEQFF. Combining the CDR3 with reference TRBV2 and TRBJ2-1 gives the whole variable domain EPEVTQTPSHQVTQMGQEVILRCVPISNHLYFYWYRQILGQKVEFLVSFYNNEISEKSEIFDDQFSVERPDGSNFTLKIRSTKLEDSAMYFCASRLRALEEGSYNEQFFGPGTRLTVL.

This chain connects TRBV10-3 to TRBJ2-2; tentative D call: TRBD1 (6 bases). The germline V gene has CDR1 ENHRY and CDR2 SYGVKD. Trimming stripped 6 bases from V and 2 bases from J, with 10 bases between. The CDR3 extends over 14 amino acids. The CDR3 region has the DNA TGTGCCATCAGCGCGGACAGAAACACCGGGGAGCTGTTTTTT. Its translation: CAISADRNTGELFF.

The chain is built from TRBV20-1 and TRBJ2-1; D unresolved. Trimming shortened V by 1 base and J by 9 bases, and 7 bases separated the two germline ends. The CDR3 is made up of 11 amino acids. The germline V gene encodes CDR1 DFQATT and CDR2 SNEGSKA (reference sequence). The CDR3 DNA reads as TGCAGTGCTAGAGCGGGTAGTGAGCAGTTCTTC. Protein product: CSARAGSEQFF.

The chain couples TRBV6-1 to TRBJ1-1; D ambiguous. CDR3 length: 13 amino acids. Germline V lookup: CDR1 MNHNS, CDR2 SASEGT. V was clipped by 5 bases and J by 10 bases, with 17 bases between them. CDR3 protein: CASSFGEHGGAFF. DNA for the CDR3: TGTGCCAGCAGTTTCGGCGAACATGGAGGAGCTTTCTTT.

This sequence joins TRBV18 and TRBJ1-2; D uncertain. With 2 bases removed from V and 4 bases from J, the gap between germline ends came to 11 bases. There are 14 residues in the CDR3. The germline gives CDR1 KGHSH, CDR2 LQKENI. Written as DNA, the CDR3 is TGTGCCAGCTCACCAAACGGGGATGGCTATGGCTACACCTTC. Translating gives CASSPNGDGYGYTF. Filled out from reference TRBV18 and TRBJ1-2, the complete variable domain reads NAGVMQNPRHLVRRRGQEARLRCSPMKGHSHVYWYRQLPEEGLKFMVYLQKENIIDESGMPKERFSAEFPKEGPSILRIQQVVRGDSAAYFCASSPNGDGYGYTFGSGTRLTVV.

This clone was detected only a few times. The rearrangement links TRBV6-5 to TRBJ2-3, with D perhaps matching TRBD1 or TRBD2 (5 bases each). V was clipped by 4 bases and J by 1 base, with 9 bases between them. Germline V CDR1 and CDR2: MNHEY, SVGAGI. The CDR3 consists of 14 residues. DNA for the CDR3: TGTGCCAGCAGTTCCGGGGCCCGCACAGATACGCAGTATTTT. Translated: CASSSGARTDTQYF.

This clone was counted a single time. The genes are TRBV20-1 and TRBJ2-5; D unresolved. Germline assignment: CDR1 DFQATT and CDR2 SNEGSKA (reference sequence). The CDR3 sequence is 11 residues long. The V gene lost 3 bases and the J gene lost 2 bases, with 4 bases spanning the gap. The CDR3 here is CSASRQETQYF. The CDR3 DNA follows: TGCAGTGCTAGTAGACAAGAGACCCAGTACTTC.

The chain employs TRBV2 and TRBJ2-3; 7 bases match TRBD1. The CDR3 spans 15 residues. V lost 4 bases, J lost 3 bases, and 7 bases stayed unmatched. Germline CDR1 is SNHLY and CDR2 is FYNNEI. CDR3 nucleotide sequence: TGTGCCAGCAGTGTGTCAGGGGGTAAGACAGATACGCAGTATTTT. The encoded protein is CASSVSGGKTDTQYF. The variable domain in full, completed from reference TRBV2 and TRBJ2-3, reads EPEVTQTPSHQVTQMGQEVILRCVPISNHLYFYWYRQILGQKVEFLVSFYNNEISEKSEIFDDQFSVERPDGSNFTLKIRSTKLEDSAMYFCASSVSGGKTDTQYFGPGTRLTVL.

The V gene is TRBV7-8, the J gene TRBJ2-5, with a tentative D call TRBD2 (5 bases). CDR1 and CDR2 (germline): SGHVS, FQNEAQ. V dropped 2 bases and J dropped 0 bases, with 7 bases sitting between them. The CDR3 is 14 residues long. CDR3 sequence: CASSLSGNQETQYF. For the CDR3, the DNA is TGTGCCAGCAGCTTATCGGGGAACCAAGAGACCCAGTACTTC.

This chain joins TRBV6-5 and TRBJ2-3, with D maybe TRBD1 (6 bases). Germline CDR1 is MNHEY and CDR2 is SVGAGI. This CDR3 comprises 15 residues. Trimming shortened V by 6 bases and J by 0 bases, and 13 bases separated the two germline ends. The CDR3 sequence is CASRNWDKSTDTQYF. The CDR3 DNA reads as TGTGCCAGCAGAAATTGGGACAAGAGCACAGATACGCAGTATTTT.

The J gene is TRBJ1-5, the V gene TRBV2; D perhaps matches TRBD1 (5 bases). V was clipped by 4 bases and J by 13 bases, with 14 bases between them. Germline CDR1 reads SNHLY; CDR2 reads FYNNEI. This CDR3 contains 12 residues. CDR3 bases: TGTGCCAGCAGTGCCGACAGTGACGCTCAGCATTTT. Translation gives CASSADSDAQHF.

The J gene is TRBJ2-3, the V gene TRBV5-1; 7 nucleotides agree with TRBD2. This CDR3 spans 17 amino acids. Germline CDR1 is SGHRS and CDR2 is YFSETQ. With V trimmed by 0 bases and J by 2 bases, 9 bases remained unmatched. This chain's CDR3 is CASSLAARLADTDTQYF. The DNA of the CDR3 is TGCGCCAGCAGCTTGGCCGCAAGACTAGCCGACACAGATACGCAGTATTTT.

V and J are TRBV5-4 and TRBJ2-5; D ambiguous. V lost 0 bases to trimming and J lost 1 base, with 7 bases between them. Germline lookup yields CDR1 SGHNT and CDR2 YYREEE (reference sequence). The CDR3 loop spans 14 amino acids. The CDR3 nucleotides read TGTGCCAGCAGCTTGGGGGTCACCCAAGAGACCCAGTACTTC. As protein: CASSLGVTQETQYF.

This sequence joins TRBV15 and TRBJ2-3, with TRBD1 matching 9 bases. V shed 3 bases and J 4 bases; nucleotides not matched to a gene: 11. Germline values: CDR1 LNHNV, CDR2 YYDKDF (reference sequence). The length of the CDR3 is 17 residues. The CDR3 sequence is CATSSGQGKGVSDTQYF. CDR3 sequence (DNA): TGTGCCACCAGCAGTGGACAGGGGAAGGGCGTATCAGATACGCAGTATTTT.

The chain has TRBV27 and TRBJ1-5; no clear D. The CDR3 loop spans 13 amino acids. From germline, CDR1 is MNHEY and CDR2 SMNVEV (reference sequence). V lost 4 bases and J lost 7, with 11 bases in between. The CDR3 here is CASSSQPVQPQHF. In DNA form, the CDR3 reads TGTGCCAGCAGTTCCCAACCCGTGCAGCCCCAGCATTTT.

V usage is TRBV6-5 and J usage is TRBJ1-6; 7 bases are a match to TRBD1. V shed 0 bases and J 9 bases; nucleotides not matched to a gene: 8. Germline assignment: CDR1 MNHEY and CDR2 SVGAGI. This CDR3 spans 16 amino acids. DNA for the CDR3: TGTGCCAGCAGTTACTCTCAGGGGGGGAAGGGTTCACCCCTCCACTTT. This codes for CASSYSQGGKGSPLHF.

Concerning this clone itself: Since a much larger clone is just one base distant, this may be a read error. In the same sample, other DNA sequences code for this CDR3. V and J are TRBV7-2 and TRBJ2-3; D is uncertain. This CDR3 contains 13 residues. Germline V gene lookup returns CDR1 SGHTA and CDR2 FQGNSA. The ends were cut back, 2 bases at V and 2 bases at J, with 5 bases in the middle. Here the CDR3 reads CASSLQVTDTQYF. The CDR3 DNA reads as TGTGCCAGCAGCTTACAGGTCACAGATACGCAGTATTTT.

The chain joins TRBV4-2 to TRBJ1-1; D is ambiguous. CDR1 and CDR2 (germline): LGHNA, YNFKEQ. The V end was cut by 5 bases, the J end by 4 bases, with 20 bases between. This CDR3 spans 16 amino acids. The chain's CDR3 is CASSLVGDLRFTEAFF. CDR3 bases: TGTGCCAGCAGCTTGGTCGGGGATCTCCGGTTCACTGAAGCTTTCTTT.

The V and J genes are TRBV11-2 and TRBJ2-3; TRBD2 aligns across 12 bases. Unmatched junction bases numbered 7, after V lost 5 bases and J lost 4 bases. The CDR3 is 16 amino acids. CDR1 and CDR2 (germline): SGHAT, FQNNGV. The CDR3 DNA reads TGTGCCAGCAGCCGACCTCTAGCGGGGGGGCCAGATACGCAGTATTTT. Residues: CASSRPLAGGPDTQYF.

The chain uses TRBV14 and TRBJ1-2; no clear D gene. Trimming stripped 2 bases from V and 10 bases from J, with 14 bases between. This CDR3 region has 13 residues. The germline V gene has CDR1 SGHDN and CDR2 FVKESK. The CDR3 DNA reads TGTGCCAGCAGCCAACAACTCCGGGAGGACTACACCTTC. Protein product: CASSQQLREDYTF.

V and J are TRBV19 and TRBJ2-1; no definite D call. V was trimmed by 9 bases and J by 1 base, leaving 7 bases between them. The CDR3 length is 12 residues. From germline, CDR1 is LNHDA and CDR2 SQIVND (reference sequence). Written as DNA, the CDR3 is TGTGCCAGCCAGACATCCTACAATGAGCAGTTCTTC. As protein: CASQTSYNEQFF. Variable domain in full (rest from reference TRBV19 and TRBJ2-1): DGGITQSPKYLFRKEGQNVTLSCEQNLNHDAMYWYRQDPGQGLRLIYYSQIVNDFQKGDIAEGYSVSREKKESFPLTVTSAQKNPTAFYLCASQTSYNEQFFGPGTRLTVL.

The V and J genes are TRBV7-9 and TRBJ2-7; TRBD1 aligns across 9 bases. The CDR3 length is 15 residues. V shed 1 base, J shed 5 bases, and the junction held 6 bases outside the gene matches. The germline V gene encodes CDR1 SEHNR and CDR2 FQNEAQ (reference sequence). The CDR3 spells CASSLEGTGRHEQYF. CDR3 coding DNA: TGTGCCAGCAGCTTAGAAGGGACAGGGAGGCACGAGCAGTACTTC. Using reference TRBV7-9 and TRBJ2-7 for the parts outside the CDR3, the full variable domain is DTGVSQNPRHKITKRGQNVTFRCDPISEHNRLYWYRQTLGQGPEFLTYFQNEAQLEKSRLLSDRFSAERPKGSFSTLEIQRTEQGDSAMYLCASSLEGTGRHEQYFGPGTRLTVT.

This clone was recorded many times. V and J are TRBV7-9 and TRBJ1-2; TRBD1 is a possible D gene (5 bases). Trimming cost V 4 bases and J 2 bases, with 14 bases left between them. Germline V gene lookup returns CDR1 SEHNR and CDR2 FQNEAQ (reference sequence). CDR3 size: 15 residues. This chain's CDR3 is CASSSQARQNYGYTF. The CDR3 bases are TGTGCCAGCAGCTCCCAGGCGAGACAGAACTATGGCTACACCTTC.

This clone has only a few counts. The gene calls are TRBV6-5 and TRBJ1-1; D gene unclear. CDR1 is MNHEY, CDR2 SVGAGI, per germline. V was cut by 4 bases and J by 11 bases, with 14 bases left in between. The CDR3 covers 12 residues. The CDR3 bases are TGTGCCAGCAGTTCCTTTGAGCGGCAGGCTTTCTTT. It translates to CASSSFERQAFF.

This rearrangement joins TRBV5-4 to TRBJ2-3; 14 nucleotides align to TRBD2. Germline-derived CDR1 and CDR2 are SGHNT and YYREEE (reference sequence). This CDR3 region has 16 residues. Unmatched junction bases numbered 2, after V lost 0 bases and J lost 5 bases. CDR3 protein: CASSLGLAGGQDTQYF. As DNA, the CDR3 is TGTGCCAGCAGCTTGGGACTAGCGGGGGGGCAAGATACGCAGTATTTT.

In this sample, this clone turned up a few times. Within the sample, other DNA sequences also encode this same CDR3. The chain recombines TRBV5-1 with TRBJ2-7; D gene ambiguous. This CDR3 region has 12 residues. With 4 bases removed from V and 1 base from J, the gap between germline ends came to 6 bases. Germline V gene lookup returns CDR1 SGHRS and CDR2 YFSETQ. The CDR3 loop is CASSPPSYEQYF. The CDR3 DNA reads TGCGCCAGCAGCCCACCATCCTACGAGCAGTACTTC.